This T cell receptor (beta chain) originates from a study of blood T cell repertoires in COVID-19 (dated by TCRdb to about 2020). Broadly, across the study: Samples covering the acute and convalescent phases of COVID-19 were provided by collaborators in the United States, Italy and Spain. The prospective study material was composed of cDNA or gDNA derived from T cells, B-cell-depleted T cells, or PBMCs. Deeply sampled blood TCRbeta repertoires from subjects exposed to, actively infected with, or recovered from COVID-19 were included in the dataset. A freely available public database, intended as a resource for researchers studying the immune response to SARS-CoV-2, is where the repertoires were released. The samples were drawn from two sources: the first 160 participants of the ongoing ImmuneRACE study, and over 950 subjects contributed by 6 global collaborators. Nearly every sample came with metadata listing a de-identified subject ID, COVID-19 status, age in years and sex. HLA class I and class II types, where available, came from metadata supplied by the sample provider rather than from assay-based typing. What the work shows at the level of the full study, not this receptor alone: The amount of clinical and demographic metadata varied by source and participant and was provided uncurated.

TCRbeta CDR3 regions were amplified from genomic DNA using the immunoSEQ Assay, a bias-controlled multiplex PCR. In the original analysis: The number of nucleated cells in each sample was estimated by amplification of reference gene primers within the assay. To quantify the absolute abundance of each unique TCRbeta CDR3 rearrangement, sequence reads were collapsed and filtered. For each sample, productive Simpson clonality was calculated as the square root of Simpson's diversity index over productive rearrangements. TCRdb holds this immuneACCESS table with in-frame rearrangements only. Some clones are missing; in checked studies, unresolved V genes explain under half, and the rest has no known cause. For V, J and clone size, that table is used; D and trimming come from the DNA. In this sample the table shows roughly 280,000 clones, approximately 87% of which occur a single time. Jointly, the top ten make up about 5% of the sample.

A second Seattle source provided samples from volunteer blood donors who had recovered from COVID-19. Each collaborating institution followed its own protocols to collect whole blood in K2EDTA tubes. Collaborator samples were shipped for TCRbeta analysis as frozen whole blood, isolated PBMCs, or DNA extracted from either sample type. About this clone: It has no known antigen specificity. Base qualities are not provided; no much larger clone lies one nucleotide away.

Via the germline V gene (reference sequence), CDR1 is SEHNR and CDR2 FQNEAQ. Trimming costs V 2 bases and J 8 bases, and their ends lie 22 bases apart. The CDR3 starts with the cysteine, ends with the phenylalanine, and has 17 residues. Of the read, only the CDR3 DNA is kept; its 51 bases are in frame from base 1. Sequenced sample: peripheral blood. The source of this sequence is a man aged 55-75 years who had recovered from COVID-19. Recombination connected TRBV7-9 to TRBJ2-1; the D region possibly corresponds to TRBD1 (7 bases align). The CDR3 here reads CASSLSRGTGEADEQFF. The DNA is TGTGCCAGCAGCTTAAGCCGCGGTACAGGGGAGGCGGATGAGCAGTTCTTC.